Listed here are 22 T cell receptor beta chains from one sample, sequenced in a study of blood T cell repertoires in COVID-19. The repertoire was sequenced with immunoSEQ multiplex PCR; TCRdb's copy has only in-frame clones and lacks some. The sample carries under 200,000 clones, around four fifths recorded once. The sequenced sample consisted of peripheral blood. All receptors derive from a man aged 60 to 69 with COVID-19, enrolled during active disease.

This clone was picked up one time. The CDR3 bases are TGTGCCAGCAGCCAAGTTGCGGGCTCAACTAATGAAAAACTGTTTTTT. Its translation: CASSQVAGSTNEKLFF. The chain combines TRBV3-1 (or the pseudogene TRBV3-2) with TRBJ1-4; D remains ambiguous. CDR3 length: 16 residues. Germline loops: CDR1 LGHDT, CDR2 YNNKEL (reference sequence). Trimming left V 1 base short and J 0 bases short, with 9 bases between.

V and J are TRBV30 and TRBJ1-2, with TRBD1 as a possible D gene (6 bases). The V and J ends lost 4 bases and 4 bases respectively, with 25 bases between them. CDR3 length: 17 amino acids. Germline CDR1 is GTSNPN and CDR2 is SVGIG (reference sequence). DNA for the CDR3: TGTGCCTGGAATACAGGGCGAGCAGAGACGGAATCCTATGGCTACACCTTC. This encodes CAWNTGRAETESYGYTF.

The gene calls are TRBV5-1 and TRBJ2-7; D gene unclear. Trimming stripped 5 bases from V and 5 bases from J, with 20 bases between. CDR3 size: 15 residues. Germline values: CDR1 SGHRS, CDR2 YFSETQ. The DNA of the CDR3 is TGCGCCAGCAGTGCGACTTTCGAACCTCCCAACGAGCAGTACTTC. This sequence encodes CASSATFEPPNEQYF.

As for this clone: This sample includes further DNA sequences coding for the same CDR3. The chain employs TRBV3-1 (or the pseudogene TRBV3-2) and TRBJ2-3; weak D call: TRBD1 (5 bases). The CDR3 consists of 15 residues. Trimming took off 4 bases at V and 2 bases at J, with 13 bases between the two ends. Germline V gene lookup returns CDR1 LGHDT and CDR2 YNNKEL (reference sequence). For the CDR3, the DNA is TGTGCCAGCAGCCTCCGGTCTGGGGCCACAGATACGCAGTATTTT. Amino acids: CASSLRSGATDTQYF.

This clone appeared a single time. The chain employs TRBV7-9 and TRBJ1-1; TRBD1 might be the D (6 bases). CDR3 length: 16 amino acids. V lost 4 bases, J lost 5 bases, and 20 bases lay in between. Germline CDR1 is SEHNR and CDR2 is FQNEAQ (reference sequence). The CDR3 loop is CASSSTRAGAWTEAFF. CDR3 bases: TGTGCCAGCAGCTCAACCCGGGCGGGGGCATGGACTGAAGCTTTCTTT. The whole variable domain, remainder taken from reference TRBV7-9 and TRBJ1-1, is DTGVSQNPRHKITKRGQNVTFRCDPISEHNRLYWYRQTLGQGPEFLTYFQNEAQLEKSRLLSDRFSAERPKGSFSTLEIQRTEQGDSAMYLCASSSTRAGAWTEAFFGQGTRLTVV.

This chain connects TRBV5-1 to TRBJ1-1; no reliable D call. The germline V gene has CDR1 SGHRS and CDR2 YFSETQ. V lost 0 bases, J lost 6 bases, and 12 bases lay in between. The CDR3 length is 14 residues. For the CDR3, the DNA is TGCGCCAGCAGCTTGGCCTTGGGCACGGCTGAAGCTTTCTTT. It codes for CASSLALGTAEAFF.

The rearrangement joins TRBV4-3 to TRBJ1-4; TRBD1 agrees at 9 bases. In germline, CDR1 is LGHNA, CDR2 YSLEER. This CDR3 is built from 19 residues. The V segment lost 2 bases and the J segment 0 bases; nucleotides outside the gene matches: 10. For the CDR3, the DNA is TGCGCCAGCAGCCAACATACAGGGGGCGTATTTGCAACTAATGAAAAACTGTTTTTT. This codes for CASSQHTGGVFATNEKLFF.

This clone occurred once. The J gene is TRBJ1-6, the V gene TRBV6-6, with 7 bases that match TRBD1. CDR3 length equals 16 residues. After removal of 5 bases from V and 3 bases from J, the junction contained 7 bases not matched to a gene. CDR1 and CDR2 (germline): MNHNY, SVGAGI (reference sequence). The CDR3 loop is CASSGRDRFYNSPLHF. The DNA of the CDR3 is TGTGCCAGCAGTGGGCGGGACAGATTCTATAATTCACCCCTCCACTTT.

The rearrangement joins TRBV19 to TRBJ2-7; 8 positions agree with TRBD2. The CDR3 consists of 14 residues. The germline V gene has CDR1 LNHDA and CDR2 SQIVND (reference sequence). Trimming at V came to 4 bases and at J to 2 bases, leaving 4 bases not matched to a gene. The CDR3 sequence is CASSRTGGAYEQYF. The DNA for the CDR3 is TGTGCCAGTAGTAGGACCGGGGGGGCCTACGAGCAGTACTTC.

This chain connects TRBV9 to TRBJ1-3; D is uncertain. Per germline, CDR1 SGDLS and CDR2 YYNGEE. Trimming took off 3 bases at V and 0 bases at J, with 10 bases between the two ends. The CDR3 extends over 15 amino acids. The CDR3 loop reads CASSGRVDSGNTIYF. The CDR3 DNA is TGTGCCAGCAGCGGACGGGTTGACTCTGGAAACACCATATATTTT.

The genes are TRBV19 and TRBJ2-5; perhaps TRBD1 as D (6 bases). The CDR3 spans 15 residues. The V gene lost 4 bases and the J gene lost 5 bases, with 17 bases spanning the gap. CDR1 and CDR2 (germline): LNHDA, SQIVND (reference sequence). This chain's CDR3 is CASSRDTNYVETQYF. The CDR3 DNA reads TGTGCCAGTAGTAGGGACACGAACTACGTTGAGACCCAGTACTTC. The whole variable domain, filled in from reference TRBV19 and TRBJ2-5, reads DGGITQSPKYLFRKEGQNVTLSCEQNLNHDAMYWYRQDPGQGLRLIYYSQIVNDFQKGDIAEGYSVSREKKESFPLTVTSAQKNPTAFYLCASSRDTNYVETQYFGPGTRLLVL.

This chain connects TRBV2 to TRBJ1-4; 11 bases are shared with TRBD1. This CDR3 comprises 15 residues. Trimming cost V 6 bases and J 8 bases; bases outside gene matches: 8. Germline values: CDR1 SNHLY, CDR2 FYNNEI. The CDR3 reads CASRARDRGEEKLFF. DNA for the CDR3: TGTGCCAGCAGAGCTAGGGACAGGGGGGAAGAAAAACTGTTTTTT.

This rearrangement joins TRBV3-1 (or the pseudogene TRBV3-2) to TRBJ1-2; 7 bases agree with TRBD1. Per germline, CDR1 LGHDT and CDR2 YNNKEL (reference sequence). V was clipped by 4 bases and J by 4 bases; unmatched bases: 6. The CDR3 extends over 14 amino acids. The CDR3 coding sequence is TGTGCCAGCAGCCCTCCCGGACAGGTCTATGGCTACACCTTC. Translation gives CASSPPGQVYGYTF.

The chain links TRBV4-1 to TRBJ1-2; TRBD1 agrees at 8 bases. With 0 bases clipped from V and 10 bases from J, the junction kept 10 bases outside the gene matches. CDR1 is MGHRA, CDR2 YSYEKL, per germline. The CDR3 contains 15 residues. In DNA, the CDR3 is TGCGCCAGCAGCCAAGAGGACAGGGTGGGTGTTGCCTACACCTTC. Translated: CASSQEDRVGVAYTF.

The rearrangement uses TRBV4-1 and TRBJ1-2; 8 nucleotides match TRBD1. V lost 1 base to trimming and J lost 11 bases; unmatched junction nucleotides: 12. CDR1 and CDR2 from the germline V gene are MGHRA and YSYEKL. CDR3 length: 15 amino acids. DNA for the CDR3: TGCGCCAGCAGCCAAGTTACTAGGAGACAGGGGTTGTACACCTTC. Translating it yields CASSQVTRRQGLYTF.

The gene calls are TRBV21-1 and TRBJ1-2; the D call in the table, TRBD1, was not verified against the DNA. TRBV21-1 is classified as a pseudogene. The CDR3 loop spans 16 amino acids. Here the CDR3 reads CAFRSGTGAFPNGYTF. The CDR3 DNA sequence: TGTGCCTTCCGATCCGGGACAGGGGCTTTCCCCAATGGCTACACCTTC.

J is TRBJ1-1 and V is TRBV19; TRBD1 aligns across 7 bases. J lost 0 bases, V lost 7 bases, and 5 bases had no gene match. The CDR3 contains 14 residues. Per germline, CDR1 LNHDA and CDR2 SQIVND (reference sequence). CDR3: CASTLDRVNTEAFF. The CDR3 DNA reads TGTGCCAGTACCCTAGACAGGGTGAACACTGAAGCTTTCTTT. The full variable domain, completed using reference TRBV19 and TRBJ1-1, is DGGITQSPKYLFRKEGQNVTLSCEQNLNHDAMYWYRQDPGQGLRLIYYSQIVNDFQKGDIAEGYSVSREKKESFPLTVTSAQKNPTAFYLCASTLDRVNTEAFFGQGTRLTVV.

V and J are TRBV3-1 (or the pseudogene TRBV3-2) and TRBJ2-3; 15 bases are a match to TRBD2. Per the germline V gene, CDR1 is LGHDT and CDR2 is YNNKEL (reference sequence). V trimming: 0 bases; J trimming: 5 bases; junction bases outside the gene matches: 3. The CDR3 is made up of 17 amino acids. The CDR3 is CASSQDGGLAGGDTQYF. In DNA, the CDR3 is TGTGCCAGCAGCCAAGATGGGGGACTAGCGGGAGGAGATACGCAGTATTTT.

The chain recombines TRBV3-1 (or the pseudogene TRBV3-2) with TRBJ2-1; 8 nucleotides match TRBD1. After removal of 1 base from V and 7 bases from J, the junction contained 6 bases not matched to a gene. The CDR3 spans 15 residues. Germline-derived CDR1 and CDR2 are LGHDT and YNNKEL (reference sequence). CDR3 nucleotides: TGTGCCAGCAGCCAAGTTTTAACAGGGGGGAATGAGCAGTTCTTC. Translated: CASSQVLTGGNEQFF.

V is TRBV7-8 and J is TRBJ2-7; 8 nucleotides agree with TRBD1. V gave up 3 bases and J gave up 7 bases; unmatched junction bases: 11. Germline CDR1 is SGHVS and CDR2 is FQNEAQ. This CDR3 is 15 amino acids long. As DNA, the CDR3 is TGTGCCAGCAGCTTCCCCAGTCAGGGGGCGAGGGAGCAGTACTTC. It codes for CASSFPSQGAREQYF.

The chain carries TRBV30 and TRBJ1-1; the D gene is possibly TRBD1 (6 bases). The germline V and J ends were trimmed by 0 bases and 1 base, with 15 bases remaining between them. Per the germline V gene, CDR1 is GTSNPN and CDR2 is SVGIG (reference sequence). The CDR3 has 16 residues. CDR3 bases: TGTGCCTGGAGTGTATCCCAGGGGAGGGCGAACACTGAAGCTTTCTTT. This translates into CAWSVSQGRANTEAFF. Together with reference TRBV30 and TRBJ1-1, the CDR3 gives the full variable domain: SQTIHQWPATLVQPVGSPLSLECTVEGTSNPNLYWYRQAAGRGLQLLFYSVGIGQISSEVPQNLSASRPQDRQFILSSKKLLLSDSGFYLCAWSVSQGRANTEAFFGQGTRLTVV.

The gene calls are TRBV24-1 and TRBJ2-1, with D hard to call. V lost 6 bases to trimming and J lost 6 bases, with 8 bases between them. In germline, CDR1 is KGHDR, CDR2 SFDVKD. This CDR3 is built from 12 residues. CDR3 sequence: CATSRSSNEQFF. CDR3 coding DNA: TGTGCCACCAGTCGCAGTTCCAATGAGCAGTTCTTC.